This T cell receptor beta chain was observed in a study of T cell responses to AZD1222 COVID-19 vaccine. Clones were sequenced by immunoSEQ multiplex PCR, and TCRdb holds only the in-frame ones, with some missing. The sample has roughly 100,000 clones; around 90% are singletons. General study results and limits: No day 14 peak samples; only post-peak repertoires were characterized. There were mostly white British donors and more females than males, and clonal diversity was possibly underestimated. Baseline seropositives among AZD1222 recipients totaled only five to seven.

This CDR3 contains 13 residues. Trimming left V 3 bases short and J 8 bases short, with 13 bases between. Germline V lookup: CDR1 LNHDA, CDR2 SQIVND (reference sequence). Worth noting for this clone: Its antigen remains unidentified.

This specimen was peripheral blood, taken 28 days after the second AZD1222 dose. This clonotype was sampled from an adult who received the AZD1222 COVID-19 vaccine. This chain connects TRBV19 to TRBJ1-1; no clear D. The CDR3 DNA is TGTGCCAGTAGTATGGGCTTGACGGCAGAAGCTTTCTTT. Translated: CASSMGLTAEAFF.